This paragraph covers one T cell receptor beta chain sequence. Sequencing used immunoSEQ multiplex PCR; TCRdb keeps in-frame clones, though not all of them. This repertoire shows a few hundred thousand clones, 81% found once; its top ten account for over 0.95%. Unmatched junction bases numbered 5, after V lost 0 bases and J lost 7 bases. Germline V gene data show CDR1 as SGHDN and CDR2 as FVKESK. This CDR3 is 14 amino acids long. This sample was taken from a study of blood T cell repertoires in COVID-19. The wider study: Collection of acute and convalescent COVID-19 samples took place in the United States, Italy and Spain.

Sequences were obtained from peripheral blood. This clonotype was obtained from a human donor with acute or convalescent COVID-19. The donor label of this sample is uncertain. The V call is TRBV14, the J call TRBJ2-5, with TRBD2 identical over 7 bases. The CDR3 protein is CASSQDGLGGTQYF. The CDR3 nucleotides are TGTGCCAGCAGCCAAGACGGACTAGGCGGGACCCAGTACTTC.